These T cell receptor beta chains were read from a single sample in a study of blood T cell repertoires in COVID-19. The table came from immunoSEQ multiplex PCR; TCRdb's copy has only in-frame clones and leaves some out. The table shows 95,000 to 150,000 clones, with roughly 84% occurring only once. Sequencing was performed on PBMCs or T cells enriched from blood (not recorded which). The receptor source for this set is a woman younger than 45 who had recovered from COVID-19. The CDR3 runs from the conserved cysteine through the conserved F or W. A D gene is named only where the DNA matches it firmly. Size is omitted from some rows. Given values are once, few, many or a class for expanded clones.

clone size	V gene	D gene	J gene	CDR3 protein	CDR3 DNA
.	TRBV15	.	TRBJ2-7	CATSRAGGSLRYEQYF	TGTGCCACCAGCAGAGCCGGCGGCAGTTTGAGGTACGAGCAGTACTTC
.	TRBV9	.	TRBJ1-1	CASSVGRGTNTEAFF	TGTGCCAGCAGCGTAGGGCGGGGGACGAACACTGAAGCTTTCTTT
few	TRBV28	.	TRBJ1-3	CASSSSGASGNTIYF	TGTGCCAGCAGTTCCTCAGGGGCCTCTGGAAACACCATATATTTT
.	TRBV2	TRBD2	TRBJ2-7	CASSHEGLAETYEQYF	TGTGCCAGCAGTCACGAGGGACTAGCGGAAACCTACGAGCAGTACTTC
.	TRBV10-3	TRBD2	TRBJ2-7	CAISEPGGGSYEQYF	TGTGCCATCAGTGAGCCGGGGGGGGGCTCCTACGAGCAGTACTTC
once	TRBV19	.	TRBJ2-1	CASSILGGINNEQFF	TGTGCCAGTAGTATTTTGGGCGGGATAAACAATGAGCAGTTCTTC
.	TRBV18	.	TRBJ1-5	CASSPPDTGNQPQHF	TGTGCCAGCTCACCACCCGATACAGGGAATCAGCCCCAGCATTTT
.	TRBV4-1	TRBD1	TRBJ2-7	CASSLVLQGAYEQYF	TGCGCCAGCAGCCTCGTTCTCCAGGGGGCCTACGAGCAGTACTTC
.	TRBV5-1	TRBD2	TRBJ2-1	CASSFQGLAGGNEQFF	TGCGCCAGCAGCTTCCAGGGACTAGCGGGAGGAAATGAGCAGTTCTTC
.	TRBV29-1	TRBD1	TRBJ1-2	CSVTGDYGYTF	TGCAGCGTCACAGGGGACTATGGCTACACCTTC
few	TRBV5-4	.	TRBJ1-1	CASSLVGLSEAFF	TGTGCCAGCAGCCTGGTGGGGCTCAGTGAAGCTTTCTTT
.	TRBV4-1	.	TRBJ2-7	CASSQGKLRTQREPYEQYF	TGCGCCAGCAGCCAAGGGAAATTACGAACCCAGCGCGAGCCCTACGAGCAGTACTTC
.	TRBV7-3	.	TRBJ1-1	CASSPGHQSGEAFF	TGTGCCAGCAGCCCCGGACACCAGAGCGGGGAAGCTTTCTTT
.	TRBV30	.	TRBJ1-2	CAWRPTAWGGYTF	TGTGCCTGGAGGCCAACCGCTTGGGGCGGCTACACCTTC
.	TRBV5-6	.	TRBJ2-7	CASLQGTPTYEQYF	TGTGCCAGCCTCCAGGGTACCCCCACCTACGAGCAGTACTTC
.	TRBV4-1	.	TRBJ2-1	CASSQAGAGSYNEQFF	TGCGCCAGCAGCCAAGCGGGAGCGGGCAGTTACAATGAGCAGTTCTTC
.	TRBV24-1	TRBD2	TRBJ2-2	CATSDSTSGKTGELFF	TGTGCCACCAGTGATTCAACCAGCGGGAAGACCGGGGAGCTGTTTTTT
.	TRBV30	.	TRBJ2-7	CAWRDFLVYEQYF	TGTGCCTGGAGGGACTTCCTAGTTTACGAGCAGTACTTC
.	TRBV7-2	TRBD1	TRBJ1-5	CASSLPGQGVRAQHF	TGTGCCAGCAGCTTACCTGGACAGGGGGTGAGAGCCCAGCATTTT